This T cell receptor (beta chain) was profiled in a study of CD4 and CD8 cells across lung adenocarcinoma regions. V shed 2 bases, J shed 6 bases, and the junction held 6 bases outside the gene matches. The CDR3 totals 15 residues. The patients had localized lung adenocarcinoma, a non-small cell subtype. This clonotype has at least ten counts. MiXCR, applied by TCRdb to the PCR reads, yields one record per CDR3 protein. The table lists about 25,000 distinct CDR3 sequences, roughly 50% of them singletons, with approximately 48% in the top ten. The chain links TRBV12-3 or TRBV12-4 to TRBJ2-1, with 8 bases matching TRBD2. This sequence was found in a male donor with lung adenocarcinoma. The CD4 and CD8 labels of this study may be unreliable. What was sequenced was CD8+ T cells from the center of a lung tumor. This CDR3 is CASSLRAGASNEQFF. The CDR3 DNA is TGTGCCAGCAGTTTAAGAGCGGGAGCTAGCAATGAGCAGTTCTTC.